These 15 T cell receptor beta chains were sequenced from one sample in a study of cytomegalovirus exposure and HLA in healthy donors. Primers included in the PCR were 60 Vbeta and 13 Jbeta primers. Data came from immunoSEQ multiplex PCR; TCRdb stores just in-frame clones and leaves some out. The table includes 150,000 to 200,000 clones, under 80% detected once. Material: PBMCs. The receptors were sampled from a woman aged 25 to 39 in good health and CMV-seronegative.

The chain couples TRBV6-1 to TRBJ2-5; 7 nucleotides align to TRBD1. With 5 bases clipped from V and 5 bases from J, the junction kept 8 bases outside the gene matches. In germline, CDR1 is MNHNS, CDR2 SASEGT. This CDR3 has 14 amino acids. This CDR3 is CASSLGGQRETQYF. The CDR3 region has the DNA TGTGCCAGCAGTTTAGGGGGACAGCGGGAGACCCAGTACTTC.

The J gene is TRBJ2-1, the V gene TRBV30, with TRBD1 matching over 7 bases. The CDR3 extends over 12 amino acids. The germline V gene has CDR1 GTSNPN and CDR2 SVGIG (reference sequence). V shed 1 base and J 8 bases; nucleotides not matched to a gene: 2. CDR3 loop: CAWSAGGYEQFF. The CDR3 DNA reads TGTGCCTGGAGTGCAGGGGGTTATGAGCAGTTCTTC. Combining the CDR3 with reference TRBV30 and TRBJ2-1 gives the whole variable domain SQTIHQWPATLVQPVGSPLSLECTVEGTSNPNLYWYRQAAGRGLQLLFYSVGIGQISSEVPQNLSASRPQDRQFILSSKKLLLSDSGFYLCAWSAGGYEQFFGPGTRLTVL.

This clone was seen a single time. The J gene is TRBJ2-1, the V gene TRBV5-4; 15 bases match TRBD2. Germline trimming cut 2 bases from V and 7 bases from J; bases unmatched to any gene: 4. Looked up from germline, CDR1 is SGHNT and CDR2 is YYREEE (reference sequence). The CDR3 totals 16 residues. The CDR3 DNA reads TGTGCCAGCAGCTTCGGACTAGCGGGGGGGTCTAATGAGCAGTTCTTC. Its protein product is CASSFGLAGGSNEQFF.

This clone came up a few times. The chain is built from TRBV5-8 and TRBJ1-1; D gene uncertain. The CDR3 runs to 13 residues. Germline-derived CDR1 and CDR2 are SGHTS and YDEGEE. The V and J ends lost 5 bases and 7 bases respectively, with 15 bases between them. CDR3 loop: CASSSRRRREAFF. CDR3 nucleotide sequence: TGTGCCAGCAGTTCTAGAAGGAGGCGTGAAGCTTTCTTT.

The chain combines TRBV5-1 with TRBJ2-5; a weak D match, TRBD1 (5 bases). Looked up from germline, CDR1 is SGHRS and CDR2 is YFSETQ. V was clipped by 1 base and J by 3 bases, with 7 bases between them. This CDR3 has 13 residues. The CDR3 is CASSLRGEETQYF. The DNA for the CDR3 is TGCGCCAGCAGCTTGAGGGGTGAAGAGACCCAGTACTTC.

This rearrangement joins TRBV30 to TRBJ1-1; possible D gene TRBD1, 6 bases. The germline V and J ends were trimmed by 2 bases and 2 bases, with 9 bases remaining between them. This CDR3 has 13 residues. The V gene's germline CDR1 is GTSNPN and CDR2 SVGIG (reference sequence). CDR3 DNA: TGTGCCTGGAGTTGGGGACAAAACACTGAAGCTTTCTTT. Its translation: CAWSWGQNTEAFF.

The CDR3 DNA reads as TGTGCCAGCAGTTTGGTTAGGGGTTACGAGCAGTACTTC. Amino acids: CASSLVRGYEQYF. The J gene is TRBJ2-7, the V gene TRBV27; D perhaps matches TRBD1 (5 bases). Trimming shortened V by 3 bases and J by 4 bases, and 10 bases separated the two germline ends. The germline CDR1 and CDR2 sequences are MNHEY and SMNVEV (reference sequence). The CDR3 loop spans 13 amino acids.

This clone was seen only once. The chain couples TRBV7-9 to TRBJ2-1, with 8 positions matching TRBD2. The CDR3 runs 16 residues. Per the germline V gene, CDR1 is SEHNR and CDR2 is FQNEAQ (reference sequence). After removal of 5 bases from V and 2 bases from J, the junction contained 8 bases not matched to a gene. CDR3 amino acids: CASSRIFSGAYNEQFF. The CDR3 nucleotides are TGTGCCAGCAGCCGGATTTTTAGCGGGGCCTACAATGAGCAGTTCTTC. Looking up the rest from reference TRBV7-9 and TRBJ2-1 gives the full variable domain: DTGVSQNPRHKITKRGQNVTFRCDPISEHNRLYWYRQTLGQGPEFLTYFQNEAQLEKSRLLSDRFSAERPKGSFSTLEIQRTEQGDSAMYLCASSRIFSGAYNEQFFGPGTRLTVL.

The J gene is TRBJ1-3, the V gene TRBV11-2; D is unresolved. CDR1 is SGHAT and CDR2 is FQNNGV in the germline V gene. V was pared by 5 bases and J by 1 base, with 15 bases between. The CDR3 totals 16 residues. CDR3 sequence reads: CASSPGSGHSGNTIYF. Here the CDR3 DNA reads TGTGCCAGCAGCCCAGGAAGTGGGCATTCTGGAAACACCATATATTTT.

The V call is TRBV9, the J call TRBJ1-6; D not resolved. The CDR3 has 15 amino acids. Per germline, CDR1 SGDLS and CDR2 YYNGEE. Trimming took off 3 bases at V and 8 bases at J, with 15 bases between the two ends. The CDR3, as DNA: TGTGCCAGCAGCGCCGCAGTTGGTCGGGATTCACCCCTCCACTTT. Its protein is CASSAAVGRDSPLHF.

This sequence joins TRBV5-1 and TRBJ2-1, with 8 bases that match TRBD2. The V gene end was trimmed by 0 bases and the J gene end by 4 bases; junction bases not matched to a gene: 3. The V gene's germline CDR1 is SGHRS and CDR2 YFSETQ. This CDR3 contains 15 residues. The CDR3 region is CASSLDGGGYNEQFF. The CDR3 coding sequence is TGCGCCAGCAGCTTGGATGGCGGGGGGTACAATGAGCAGTTCTTC.

This clone was counted a few times. The CDR3 region is CATRGGRSYNEQFF. Written as DNA, the CDR3 is TGTGCCACTCGGGGGGGCCGGTCCTACAATGAGCAGTTCTTC. The V gene is TRBV10-3, the J gene TRBJ2-1; the match to TRBD2 covers 8 bases. The V gene's germline CDR1 is ENHRY and CDR2 SYGVKD. This CDR3 is 14 amino acids long. The trim removed 10 bases at V and 1 base at J, leaving 6 bases unmatched.

V and J are TRBV5-1 and TRBJ1-2; 7 bases fit TRBD1. Per the germline V gene, CDR1 is SGHRS and CDR2 is YFSETQ. The CDR3 totals 13 residues. Germline trimming cut 4 bases from V and 5 bases from J; bases unmatched to any gene: 5. CDR3 in amino acids: CASSLATGYGYTF. In DNA form, the CDR3 reads TGCGCCAGCAGCCTAGCGACAGGGTATGGCTACACCTTC.

The rearrangement uses TRBV7-2 and TRBJ1-1, with D possibly being TRBD1 (5 bases). From germline, CDR1 is SGHTA and CDR2 FQGNSA. The CDR3 consists of 13 residues. Trimming cost V 5 bases and J 6 bases, with 13 bases left between them. The CDR3 is CASSPRVGAEAFF. The CDR3 DNA is TGTGCCAGCAGCCCCCGAGTAGGGGCTGAAGCTTTCTTT.

As regards this clone: Germline is not matched at one junction end, which may reflect a read error. The gene calls are TRBV7-9 and TRBJ2-1, with 11 bases fitting TRBD2. The CDR3 sequence is 17 residues long. CDR1 and CDR2 (germline): SEHNR, FQNEAQ (reference sequence). CDR3 in DNA: TGTTCCAGCAGTTTGACTAGCGGGGCCCTCTCCTACAATGAGCAGTTCTTC. Amino acid sequence: CSSSLTSGALSYNEQFF.